Listed below are T cell receptor beta chains from one sample, sequenced in a study of blood T cell repertoires in COVID-19. Libraries were prepared by immunoSEQ multiplex PCR; TCRdb keeps only in-frame clonotypes and omits some of them. Among 52,000 or so clones listed, roughly nine tenths were seen once. Material for sequencing was peripheral blood. The receptors come from an older woman with active COVID-19. Both conserved end residues are part of each CDR3. Each record gives: CDR3 protein, V gene, J gene, clone size, CDR3 length. A clone size is listed for some rows: how often the clone was seen (once, few, many), or a class if it is expanded.

cdr3_aa: CASSLLTGNGEKLFF
v_call: TRBV3-1/TRBV3-2
j_call: TRBJ1-4
clone_size: .
cdr3_length: 15

cdr3_aa: CASSLGGRDYNEQFF
v_call: TRBV5-1
j_call: TRBJ2-1
clone_size: .
cdr3_length: 15

cdr3_aa: CASPRSSVNDEKLFF
v_call: TRBV18
j_call: TRBJ1-4
clone_size: .
cdr3_length: 15

cdr3_aa: CASSLEDNRVQFF
v_call: TRBV11-3
j_call: TRBJ2-1
clone_size: .
cdr3_length: 13

cdr3_aa: CANRESSYNEQFF
v_call: TRBV6-5
j_call: TRBJ2-1
clone_size: .
cdr3_length: 13

cdr3_aa: CASSEAASGYNEQFF
v_call: TRBV2
j_call: TRBJ2-1
clone_size: .
cdr3_length: 15

cdr3_aa: CASSLGGGREETQYF
v_call: TRBV11-3
j_call: TRBJ2-5
clone_size: .
cdr3_length: 15

cdr3_aa: CSVVAEWFNRNEQFF
v_call: TRBV29-1
j_call: TRBJ2-1
clone_size: once
cdr3_length: 15

cdr3_aa: CASSHEAAQETQYF
v_call: TRBV3-1/TRBV3-2
j_call: TRBJ2-5
clone_size: .
cdr3_length: 14

cdr3_aa: CASKLAGGETQYF
v_call: TRBV5-6
j_call: TRBJ2-5
clone_size: .
cdr3_length: 13

cdr3_aa: CATSSTQAGSNEKLFF
v_call: TRBV15
j_call: TRBJ1-4
clone_size: .
cdr3_length: 16

cdr3_aa: CASSSNRQGKFTNYGYTF
v_call: TRBV7-2
j_call: TRBJ1-2
clone_size: .
cdr3_length: 18

cdr3_aa: CASSATGGQETQYF
v_call: TRBV9
j_call: TRBJ2-5
clone_size: once
cdr3_length: 14

cdr3_aa: CASRRRTGLADSYEQYF
v_call: TRBV27
j_call: TRBJ2-7
clone_size: .
cdr3_length: 17

cdr3_aa: CASSIGTTGTQYF
v_call: TRBV19
j_call: TRBJ2-5
clone_size: once
cdr3_length: 13

cdr3_aa: CASSLSISGAYNEQFF
v_call: TRBV7-2
j_call: TRBJ2-1
clone_size: .
cdr3_length: 16

cdr3_aa: CASSPGGHTEAFF
v_call: TRBV28
j_call: TRBJ1-1
clone_size: .
cdr3_length: 13

cdr3_aa: CASSLARSIQETQYF
v_call: TRBV5-4
j_call: TRBJ2-5
clone_size: .
cdr3_length: 15

cdr3_aa: CATRHATNEKLFF
v_call: TRBV28
j_call: TRBJ1-4
clone_size: .
cdr3_length: 13

cdr3_aa: CASSFIAGANVLTF
v_call: TRBV5-4
j_call: TRBJ2-6
clone_size: once
cdr3_length: 14

cdr3_aa: CASSFSAGEGYEQYF
v_call: TRBV5-4
j_call: TRBJ2-7
clone_size: .
cdr3_length: 15

cdr3_aa: CASSQGADTEAFF
v_call: TRBV18
j_call: TRBJ1-1
clone_size: .
cdr3_length: 13

cdr3_aa: CASSLDYLGGASDTQYF
v_call: TRBV7-3
j_call: TRBJ2-3
clone_size: .
cdr3_length: 17

cdr3_aa: CASSPPGSSSYEQYF
v_call: TRBV5-4
j_call: TRBJ2-7
clone_size: .
cdr3_length: 15

cdr3_aa: CASSDPLGGLNNYGYTF
v_call: TRBV25-1
j_call: TRBJ1-2
clone_size: .
cdr3_length: 17

cdr3_aa: CASSLFSGSGEQYF
v_call: TRBV28
j_call: TRBJ2-7
clone_size: .
cdr3_length: 14

cdr3_aa: CASSLAGKEAFF
v_call: TRBV5-1
j_call: TRBJ1-1
clone_size: .
cdr3_length: 12

cdr3_aa: CASSRLAGIGELFF
v_call: TRBV18
j_call: TRBJ2-2
clone_size: once
cdr3_length: 14

cdr3_aa: CASNGGLNTGELFF
v_call: TRBV19
j_call: TRBJ2-2
clone_size: .
cdr3_length: 14

cdr3_aa: CASSVAPAGGPGELFF
v_call: TRBV9
j_call: TRBJ2-2
clone_size: .
cdr3_length: 16

cdr3_aa: CASSIASTGGGDTQYF
v_call: TRBV19
j_call: TRBJ2-3
clone_size: .
cdr3_length: 16

cdr3_aa: CASSDGAAASPLHF
v_call: TRBV6-1
j_call: TRBJ1-6
clone_size: .
cdr3_length: 14

cdr3_aa: CASSSPTSGRGDTQYF
v_call: TRBV6-5
j_call: TRBJ2-3
clone_size: .
cdr3_length: 16

cdr3_aa: CATSDSASGALVAGAHNEQFF
v_call: TRBV24-1
j_call: TRBJ2-1
clone_size: .
cdr3_length: 21

cdr3_aa: CASSGGASDSYEQYF
v_call: TRBV6-5
j_call: TRBJ2-7
clone_size: .
cdr3_length: 15

cdr3_aa: CASSYSAGLEAFF
v_call: TRBV6-2/TRBV6-3
j_call: TRBJ1-1
clone_size: .
cdr3_length: 13

cdr3_aa: CASSQPTSVINEQFF
v_call: TRBV3-1/TRBV3-2
j_call: TRBJ2-1
clone_size: .
cdr3_length: 15

cdr3_aa: CASSPSGRAGETQYF
v_call: TRBV28
j_call: TRBJ2-5
clone_size: .
cdr3_length: 15

cdr3_aa: CASSLDRIYNEQFF
v_call: TRBV6-5
j_call: TRBJ2-1
clone_size: .
cdr3_length: 14

cdr3_aa: CATSDRLAGVVTDTQYF
v_call: TRBV24-1
j_call: TRBJ2-3
clone_size: .
cdr3_length: 17

cdr3_aa: CAWTRPGTGFDTEAFF
v_call: TRBV30
j_call: TRBJ1-1
clone_size: .
cdr3_length: 16

cdr3_aa: CATDPHRDYNEQFF
v_call: TRBV6-5
j_call: TRBJ2-1
clone_size: .
cdr3_length: 14

cdr3_aa: CSASPGLGRNQPQHF
v_call: TRBV20-1
j_call: TRBJ1-5
clone_size: .
cdr3_length: 15

cdr3_aa: CASSLHGSNYEQYF
v_call: TRBV7-8
j_call: TRBJ2-7
clone_size: .
cdr3_length: 14

cdr3_aa: CASSSPGSSGEKAGELFF
v_call: TRBV7-9
j_call: TRBJ2-2
clone_size: .
cdr3_length: 18

cdr3_aa: CASSLRDFADTQYF
v_call: TRBV7-2
j_call: TRBJ2-3
clone_size: .
cdr3_length: 14

cdr3_aa: CASGPVGDNQPQHF
v_call: TRBV28
j_call: TRBJ1-5
clone_size: .
cdr3_length: 14

cdr3_aa: CASSQDRVNTEAFF
v_call: TRBV3-1/TRBV3-2
j_call: TRBJ1-1
clone_size: once
cdr3_length: 14

cdr3_aa: CASSTDRDSSYEQYF
v_call: TRBV5-4
j_call: TRBJ2-7
clone_size: few
cdr3_length: 15

cdr3_aa: CASSTRGEGADTQYF
v_call: TRBV9
j_call: TRBJ2-3
clone_size: .
cdr3_length: 15

cdr3_aa: CASSRLAGGPYNEQFF
v_call: TRBV7-7
j_call: TRBJ2-1
clone_size: .
cdr3_length: 16

cdr3_aa: CASSPAGSGNTIYF
v_call: TRBV7-2
j_call: TRBJ1-3
clone_size: .
cdr3_length: 14

cdr3_aa: CASSTGHSTDTQYF
v_call: TRBV9
j_call: TRBJ2-3
clone_size: .
cdr3_length: 14

cdr3_aa: CAWSVRAGTRQFF
v_call: TRBV30
j_call: TRBJ2-1
clone_size: .
cdr3_length: 13

cdr3_aa: CASRDRVGNQPQHF
v_call: TRBV2
j_call: TRBJ1-5
clone_size: .
cdr3_length: 14